Below, 26 T cell receptor beta chains from the same sample are listed, as sequenced in a study of regulatory T cells in long-lasting Graves disease. TCR beta libraries were built with iRepertoire HTBI primers and Arm-PCR of CDR3 regions. TCRdb passed the multiplex PCR reads through MiXCR, listing each CDR3 protein once. Of a few hundred thousand distinct CDR3 sequences listed, over 20% are singletons. Stated time point: persistent/refractory GD, antithyroid drugs over 5 years with positive TRAb. The TCR library was made from RNA extracted from PBMCs. Sequenced material: peripheral blood mononuclear cells (PBMCs), taken when the disease was refractory, from a patient treated with antithyroid drugs. These receptors all come from a female donor with Graves disease.

As for this clonotype: This sequence may be a read error, since a much larger clone differs from it by one base. The chain employs TRBV20-1 and TRBJ2-7, with D perhaps TRBD1 (6 bases). V was trimmed by 0 bases and J by 5 bases, leaving 17 bases between them. Germline lookup yields CDR1 DFQATT and CDR2 SNEGSKA (reference sequence). The CDR3 runs 15 residues. Here the CDR3 reads CSARDQLRAGDEQYF. Written as DNA, the CDR3 is TGCAGTGCTAGAGATCAGTTGAGGGCAGGGGACGAGCAGTACTTC.

This clonotype has only a few counts. The V and J genes are TRBV5-5 and TRBJ2-2; 10 bases map to TRBD1. V gave up 4 bases and J gave up 6 bases; unmatched junction bases: 3. Germline assignment: CDR1 SGHKS and CDR2 YYEKEE (reference sequence). The CDR3 consists of 14 residues. The CDR3 sequence is CASSTGQGAGELFF. The CDR3 nucleotides read TGTGCCAGCAGCACCGGACAGGGGGCCGGGGAGCTGTTTTTT.

This clonotype came up many times. J is TRBJ2-5 and V is TRBV3-1; D not resolved. The ends were cut back, 0 bases at V and 3 bases at J, with 14 bases in the middle. Per the germline V gene, CDR1 is LGHDT and CDR2 is YNNKEL (reference sequence). The CDR3 is made up of 16 amino acids. The CDR3 region is CASSQESRWGKETQYF. As DNA, the CDR3 is TGTGCCAGCAGCCAAGAATCGAGGTGGGGAAAAGAGACCCAGTACTTC.

This clonotype was counted between two and nine times. The V gene is TRBV20-1, the J gene TRBJ1-6; TRBD1 might be the D (6 bases). There are 16 residues in the CDR3. CDR1 is DFQATT and CDR2 is SNEGSKA in the germline V gene (reference sequence). The V and J ends lost 0 bases and 7 bases respectively, with 16 bases between them. The CDR3 protein is CSARDPPRGLNSPLHF. The CDR3 DNA is TGCAGTGCTAGAGACCCCCCGCGGGGGCTCAATTCACCCCTCCACTTT.

V and J are TRBV2 and TRBJ2-5; 9 nucleotides line up with TRBD2. CDR3 length: 15 amino acids. The V gene end was trimmed by 5 bases and the J gene end by 3 bases; junction bases not matched to a gene: 7. Germline V gene lookup returns CDR1 SNHLY and CDR2 FYNNEI. The CDR3 DNA reads as TGTGCCAGCAGTAAGAACATAGCGGGAGAAGAGACCCAGTACTTC. Amino acids: CASSKNIAGEETQYF.

This clonotype was detected many times. The CDR3 DNA follows: TGTGCCAGCAGTGAAGGGGGGAACAATCAGCCCCAGCATTTT. Translated: CASSEGGNNQPQHF. V and J are TRBV2 and TRBJ1-5, with D possibly TRBD1 on 5 matching bases. Germline V CDR1 and CDR2: SNHLY, FYNNEI. Trimming pared 1 base from V and 3 bases from J, leaving 7 bases between. CDR3 size: 14 residues.

This clonotype was found a few times. The genes are TRBV5-6 and TRBJ1-2, with a weak D call TRBD1 (5 bases). CDR3 size: 14 residues. V was shortened by 3 bases and J by 3 bases, with 12 bases between the two germline ends. CDR1 and CDR2 from the germline V gene are SGHDT and YYEEEE. Here the CDR3 reads CASSSPGIDYGYTF. In nucleotides, the CDR3 is TGTGCCAGCAGCTCTCCAGGGATAGACTATGGCTACACCTTC.

The chain combines TRBV6-1 with TRBJ2-5; 10 bases fit TRBD2. V lost 1 base to trimming and J lost 3 bases; unmatched junction nucleotides: 8. CDR3 length: 17 amino acids. CDR1 is MNHNS and CDR2 is SASEGT in the germline V gene. The CDR3 loop is CASSEGPSGSREETQYF. Here the CDR3 DNA reads TGTGCCAGCAGTGAAGGTCCTAGCGGGAGTAGGGAAGAGACCCAGTACTTC.

This clonotype has at least ten counts. The rearrangement uses TRBV2 and TRBJ1-5; unclear D gene. V lost 4 bases to trimming and J lost 0 bases, with 22 bases between them. Germline loops: CDR1 SNHLY, CDR2 FYNNEI. The CDR3 is 19 residues long. CDR3 amino acids: CASSASPGRDRSSNQPQHF. The CDR3 DNA follows: TGTGCCAGCAGTGCCAGCCCCGGGAGAGATAGAAGTAGCAATCAGCCCCAGCATTTT. Supplemented by reference TRBV2 and TRBJ1-5, the full variable domain reads EPEVTQTPSHQVTQMGQEVILRCVPISNHLYFYWYRQILGQKVEFLVSFYNNEISEKSEIFDDQFSVERPDGSNFTLKIRSTKLEDSAMYFCASSASPGRDRSSNQPQHFGDGTRLSIL.

The rearrangement uses TRBV19 and TRBJ2-7; 9 bases fit TRBD1. The CDR3 is made up of 15 amino acids. V lost 5 bases and J lost 2; bases outside the gene matches: 7. The germline V gene encodes CDR1 LNHDA and CDR2 SQIVND (reference sequence). The CDR3 coding sequence is TGTGCCAGTAGTTTCCACGGGACAGGGACCTACGAGCAGTACTTC. Translated, it gives CASSFHGTGTYEQYF.

This clonotype was recorded at least ten times. The chain is built from TRBV28 and TRBJ2-5; the D gene is possibly TRBD1 (5 bases). The CDR3 extends over 13 amino acids. Germline values: CDR1 MDHEN, CDR2 SYDVKM. The V and J ends lost 6 bases and 5 bases respectively, with 13 bases between them. This CDR3 reads CASRGQDRETQYF. In DNA form, the CDR3 reads TGTGCCAGCAGAGGACAAGATAGGGAGACCCAGTACTTC.

A word on this clonotype: Since a far larger clone is one base different, this is likely a read error. This rearrangement joins TRBV27 to TRBJ1-5; the match to TRBD1 covers 9 bases. Trimming at V came to 5 bases and at J to 4 bases, leaving 12 bases not matched to a gene. Germline V gene lookup returns CDR1 MNHEY and CDR2 SMNVEV (reference sequence). CDR3 length: 17 residues. CDR3 sequence: CASSESGTGYRNQPQHF. The CDR3 bases are TGTGCCAGCAGTGAATCCGGGACAGGGTATCGGAATCAGCCCCAGCATTTT.

The table lists this clonotype with many counts. This chain connects TRBV28 to TRBJ2-7; a weak D match, TRBD1 (6 bases). Trimming removed 3 bases from V and 0 bases from J, with 12 bases in between. Germline CDR1 MDHEN, CDR2 SYDVKM. This CDR3 is 15 amino acids long. The CDR3 bases are TGTGCCAGCAGTTTCCAGGACAGACACTCCTACGAGCAGTACTTC. As protein: CASSFQDRHSYEQYF.

The sample holds a few counts of this clonotype. The chain has TRBV20-1 and TRBJ1-2, with a weak D call TRBD1 (5 bases). The V and J ends lost 3 bases and 2 bases respectively, with 13 bases between them. Germline V gene data show CDR1 as DFQATT and CDR2 as SNEGSKA (reference sequence). The CDR3 is 14 residues long. The CDR3 loop is CSASSGNLNYGYTF. The CDR3 DNA follows: TGCAGTGCTAGTTCAGGGAACCTAAACTATGGCTACACCTTC.

This clonotype occurred many times. The chain is built from TRBV20-1 and TRBJ2-4; possibly TRBD2 for D (5 bases). Per germline, CDR1 DFQATT and CDR2 SNEGSKA (reference sequence). CDR3 length: 15 amino acids. The germline V and J ends were trimmed by 5 bases and 1 base, with 15 bases remaining between them. This chain's CDR3 is CSADGKRGAKNIQYF. In nucleotides, the CDR3 is TGCAGTGCTGACGGTAAACGAGGGGCCAAAAACATTCAGTACTTC.

The gene calls are TRBV19 and TRBJ2-7; D not certain. Looked up from germline, CDR1 is LNHDA and CDR2 is SQIVND (reference sequence). The CDR3 extends over 13 amino acids. Trimming shortened V by 3 bases and J by 3 bases, and 9 bases separated the two germline ends. The DNA for the CDR3 is TGTGCCAGTAGTATGGGCCGTTACTACGAGCAGTACTTC. It yields the protein CASSMGRYYEQYF.

As to this clonotype: Since a much larger clone is just one base distant, this may be a read error. The CDR3 carries no conserved terminal phenylalanine or tryptophan, so it likely arises from a read error. The rearrangement joins TRBV3-1 to TRBJ1-1; D is ambiguous. The CDR3 loop spans 13 amino acids. Trimming stripped 3 bases from V and 1 base from J, with 6 bases between. Germline values: CDR1 LGHDT, CDR2 YNNKEL (reference sequence). CDR3 nucleotide sequence: TGTGCCAGCAGCCACCGTAAGAACACTGAAGCTTTCTCT. It encodes CASSHRKNTEAFS.

This clonotype was observed many times. This chain links TRBV28 with TRBJ2-7; 7 bases line up with TRBD2. The CDR3 has 14 amino acids. Germline-derived CDR1 and CDR2 are MDHEN and SYDVKM. The trim removed 5 bases at V and 2 bases at J, leaving 6 bases unmatched. The CDR3 loop reads CASSREGPTYEQYF. The CDR3 region has the DNA TGTGCCAGCAGTAGGGAGGGACCAACCTACGAGCAGTACTTC.

This rearrangement joins TRBV20-1 to TRBJ2-2; 7 nucleotides line up with TRBD1. Germline-derived CDR1 and CDR2 are DFQATT and SNEGSKA (reference sequence). V was pared by 5 bases and J by 6 bases, with 15 bases of the junction left unmatched. The CDR3 totals 16 residues. CDR3 loop: CSAEGPGGRIAGELFF. CDR3 nucleotide sequence: TGCAGTGCTGAGGGACCAGGGGGTAGAATTGCCGGGGAGCTGTTTTTT.

This clonotype was seen many times. One junction end disagrees with the germline gene, perhaps due to a read error. CDR3 DNA sequence: TGTGCCAGCAGTATATCAGGTCCCTCCTACGAGCAGTACTTC. Its protein product is CASSISGPSYEQYF. The chain uses TRBV27 and TRBJ2-7; D not resolved. Germline V gene sequence: CDR1 MNHEY, CDR2 SMNVEV (reference sequence). CDR3 length equals 14 residues.

This clonotype has a count of ten or more. The CDR3 region is CASSLGPYYEQYF. The DNA for the CDR3 is TGTGCCAGCAGCTTGGGACCTTACTACGAGCAGTACTTC. J is TRBJ2-7 and V is TRBV27, with D perhaps being TRBD1 or TRBD2 (5 bases each). This CDR3 has 13 amino acids. The V and J ends lost 6 bases and 3 bases respectively, with 12 bases between them. Germline values: CDR1 MNHEY, CDR2 SMNVEV (reference sequence).

Many counts were recorded for this clonotype. J is TRBJ1-2 and V is TRBV12-3 or TRBV12-4; 9 bases are a match to TRBD1. The CDR3 has 15 residues. J lost 4 bases, V lost 3 bases, and 6 bases had no gene match. The CDR3 sequence: CASSFPGQGSYGYTF. CDR3 sequence (DNA): TGTGCCAGCAGTTTCCCGGGACAGGGCTCCTATGGCTACACCTTC.

In its sample, this clonotype was seen a few times. The rearrangement uses TRBV3-1 and TRBJ2-2; TRBD1 aligns across 10 bases. J lost 5 bases, V lost 0 bases, and 9 bases had no gene match. The germline gives CDR1 LGHDT, CDR2 YNNKEL (reference sequence). This CDR3 is 18 amino acids long. The CDR3 is CASSQDVTGGGRTGELFF. CDR3 bases: TGTGCCAGCAGCCAAGATGTGACAGGGGGCGGTCGAACCGGGGAGCTGTTTTTT.

This clonotype was counted ten times or more. The chain combines TRBV28 with TRBJ1-6, with D hard to call. This CDR3 has 15 amino acids. Trimming cost V 6 bases and J 6 bases, with 15 bases left between them. Germline V gene sequence: CDR1 MDHEN, CDR2 SYDVKM. Here the CDR3 DNA reads TGTGCCAGCAGCATACAACGGGCCACTAATTCACCCCTCCACTTT. Translating it yields CASSIQRATNSPLHF.

This clonotype was counted only a few times. The chain carries TRBV19 and TRBJ2-2, with a tentative D call TRBD1 (6 bases). Per germline, CDR1 LNHDA and CDR2 SQIVND (reference sequence). Trimming removed 7 bases at V and 0 bases at J, with 9 bases between. The CDR3 sequence is 14 residues long. In nucleotides, the CDR3 is TGTGCCAGTACCGGGACAACGAACACCGGGGAGCTGTTTTTT. It codes for CASTGTTNTGELFF.

On this clonotype itself: This sequence may be a read error, since a much larger clone differs from it by one base. The V call is TRBV27, the J call TRBJ1-1; D remains ambiguous. CDR3 length: 13 amino acids. Germline loops: CDR1 MNHEY, CDR2 SMNVEV (reference sequence). For the CDR3, the DNA is TGTGCCAGAAGTTTTGCAGATTCCACTGAAGCTTTCTTT. It encodes CARSFADSTEAFF.